The clone carrying this T cell receptor (beta chain) was counted at least ten times. TCR beta CDR3 regions were amplified from RNA. The study used the HTBI primer set for a first-round RT-PCR of the TCR CDR3. TCRdb re-called the multiplex PCR reads with MiXCR, one entry per CDR3 protein. The repertoire consists of 530,000 or so distinct CDR3 sequences, with 17% occurring once and the leading ten covering 15% to 20%. The sample belongs to a study of T cells in Graves' hyperthyroidism and ophthalmopathy. This CDR3 is built from 15 residues. Between the trimmed V and J ends, which lost 6 bases and 7 bases, there was a span of 19 bases.

Sequenced sample: blood. The chain is built from TRBV12-3 or TRBV12-4 and TRBJ2-1; maybe TRBD1 (6 bases). The clonotype originates from a woman between 18 and 30 years old with Graves' ophthalmopathy. The DNA of the CDR3 is TGTGCCAGCAGCCCCCTCGGGCAGGGGACGAATGAGCAGTTCTTC. The encoded protein is CASSPLGQGTNEQFF.